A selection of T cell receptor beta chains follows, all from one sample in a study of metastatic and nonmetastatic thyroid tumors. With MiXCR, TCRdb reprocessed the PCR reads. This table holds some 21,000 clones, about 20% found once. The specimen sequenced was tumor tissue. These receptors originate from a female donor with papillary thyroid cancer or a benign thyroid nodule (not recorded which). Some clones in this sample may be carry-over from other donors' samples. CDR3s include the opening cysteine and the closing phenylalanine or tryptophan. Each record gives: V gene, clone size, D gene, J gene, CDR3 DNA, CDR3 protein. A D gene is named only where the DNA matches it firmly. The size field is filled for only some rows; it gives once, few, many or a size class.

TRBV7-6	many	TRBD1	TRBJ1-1	TGTGCCAGCAGCTTAGCGGGTACCCCAGGGGGCTTTTTCATGAACACTGAAGCTTTCTTT	CASSLAGTPGGFFMNTEAFF
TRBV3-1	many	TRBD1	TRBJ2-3	TGTGCCAGCAGCCAAGGACAGGGGATCACAGATACGCAGTATTTT	CASSQGQGITDTQYF
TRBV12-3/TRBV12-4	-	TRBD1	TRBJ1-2	TGTGCCAGCAGGCCGGGACAGAGAATGGTTGGCTACACCTTC	CASRPGQRMVGYTF
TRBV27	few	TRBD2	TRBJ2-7	TGTGCCAGCAGTTTTGCCGCGGGAGGCTACGAGCAGTACTTC	CASSFAAGGYEQYF
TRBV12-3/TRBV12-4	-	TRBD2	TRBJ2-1	TGTGCCAGCAGTTTGTTAGCGGGAGGCTACAATGAGCAGTTCTTC	CASSLLAGGYNEQFF
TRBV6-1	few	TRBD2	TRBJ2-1	TGTGCCAGCATCAAGCGGACTAGCGGGAATAGCTACAATGAGCAGTTCTTC	CASIKRTSGNSYNEQFF
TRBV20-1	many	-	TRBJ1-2	TGCAGTGCTAGAGACGCCGGGGGCCGCCGCTTGCTTGGCTACACCTTC	CSARDAGGRRLLGYTF
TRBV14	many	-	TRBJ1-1	TGTGCCAGCAGCCAAGATCTGGAAGGGGTAGCTTTCTTT	CASSQDLEGVAFF
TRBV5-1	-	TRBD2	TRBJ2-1	TGCGCCAGCAGCTCGGAGTCTGGACTAGCGGGGGGCTCCTACAATGAGCAGTTCTTC	CASSSESGLAGGSYNEQFF
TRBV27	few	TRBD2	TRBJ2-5	TGTGCCAGCAGTGGTAGCGGGACCGCATACCAAGAGACCCAGTACTTC	CASSGSGTAYQETQYF
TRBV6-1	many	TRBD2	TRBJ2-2	TGTGCCAGCAGTTCCCTAGCGGGAGAGACCGGGGAGCTGTTTTTT	CASSSLAGETGELFF
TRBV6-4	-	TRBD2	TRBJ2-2	TGTGCCAGCAGTGAAGTAGGGCGGACTAGCGGGGACACCGGGGAGCTGTTTTTT	CASSEVGRTSGDTGELFF
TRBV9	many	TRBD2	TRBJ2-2	TGTGCCAGTTCTAGCGGGAGTGTGAACACCGGGGAGCTGTTTTTT	CASSSGSVNTGELFF
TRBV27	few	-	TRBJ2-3	TGTGCCAGCAGTCAAACTCCACAGAATACGCAGTATTTT	CASSQTPQNTQYF
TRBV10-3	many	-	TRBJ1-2	TGTGCCATCAGAGGTGGGGCAGGAGCTCAATTTAACTATGGCTACACCTTC	CAIRGGAGAQFNYGYTF
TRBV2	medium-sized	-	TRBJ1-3	TGTGCCAGCAGTGACGTCGGAACTGGAAACACCATATATTTT	CASSDVGTGNTIYF
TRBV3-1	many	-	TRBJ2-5	TGTGCCAGCAGCCAAGACACAGGGCCGGAACAGACCCAGTACTTC	CASSQDTGPEQTQYF
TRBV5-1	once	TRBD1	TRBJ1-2	TGCGCCAGCAGCTTCGAGCTGGGACAGGGGGCCTATGGCTACACCTTC	CASSFELGQGAYGYTF
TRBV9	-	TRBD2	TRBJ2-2	TGTGCCAGCAGCGTAGAACCGGGGACTAGTAACACCGGGGAGCTGTTTTTT	CASSVEPGTSNTGELFF